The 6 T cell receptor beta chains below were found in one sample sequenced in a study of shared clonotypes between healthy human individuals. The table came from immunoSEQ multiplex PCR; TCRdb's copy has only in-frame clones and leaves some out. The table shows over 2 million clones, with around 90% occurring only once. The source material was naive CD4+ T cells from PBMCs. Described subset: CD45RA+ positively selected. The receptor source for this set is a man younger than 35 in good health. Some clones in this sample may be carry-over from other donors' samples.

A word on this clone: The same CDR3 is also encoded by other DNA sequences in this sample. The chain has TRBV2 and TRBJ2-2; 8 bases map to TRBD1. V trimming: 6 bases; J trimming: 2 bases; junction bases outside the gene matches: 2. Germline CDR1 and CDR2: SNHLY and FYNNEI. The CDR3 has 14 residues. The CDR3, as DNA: TGTGCCAGCAGGGACAGGGTAAACACCGGGGAGCTGTTTTTT. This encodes CASRDRVNTGELFF. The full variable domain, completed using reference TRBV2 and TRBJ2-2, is EPEVTQTPSHQVTQMGQEVILRCVPISNHLYFYWYRQILGQKVEFLVSFYNNEISEKSEIFDDQFSVERPDGSNFTLKIRSTKLEDSAMYFCASRDRVNTGELFFGEGSRLTVL.

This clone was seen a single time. CDR3 in amino acids: CASSLRVFLETQYF. The CDR3 DNA is TGTGCCAGCAGCTTGCGGGTGTTCTTGGAGACCCAGTACTTC. This rearrangement joins TRBV5-8 to TRBJ2-5; D gene unclear. Germline CDR1 and CDR2: SGHTS and YDEGEE. CDR3 length: 14 amino acids. V was clipped by 1 base and J by 5 bases, with 12 bases between them. Full variable domain (remainder filled in from reference TRBV5-8 and TRBJ2-5): EAGVTQSPTHLIKTRGQQATLRCSPISGHTSVYWYQQALGLGLQFLLWYDEGEERNRGNFPPRFSGRQFPNYSSELNVNALELEDSALYLCASSLRVFLETQYFGPGTRLLVL.

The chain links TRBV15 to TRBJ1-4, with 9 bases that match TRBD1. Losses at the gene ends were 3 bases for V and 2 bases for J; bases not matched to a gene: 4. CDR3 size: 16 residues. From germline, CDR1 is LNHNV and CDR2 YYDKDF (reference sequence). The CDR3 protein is CATSRDRGATNEKLFF. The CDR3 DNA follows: TGTGCCACCAGCAGGGACAGGGGAGCGACTAATGAAAAACTGTTTTTT.

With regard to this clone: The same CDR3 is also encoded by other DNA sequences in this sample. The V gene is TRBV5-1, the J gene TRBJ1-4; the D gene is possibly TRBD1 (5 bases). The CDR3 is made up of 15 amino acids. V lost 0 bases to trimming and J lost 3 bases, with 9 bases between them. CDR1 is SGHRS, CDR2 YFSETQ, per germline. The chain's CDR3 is CASSLDVGANEKLFF. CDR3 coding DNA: TGCGCCAGCAGCTTGGATGTAGGGGCTAATGAAAAACTGTTTTTT.

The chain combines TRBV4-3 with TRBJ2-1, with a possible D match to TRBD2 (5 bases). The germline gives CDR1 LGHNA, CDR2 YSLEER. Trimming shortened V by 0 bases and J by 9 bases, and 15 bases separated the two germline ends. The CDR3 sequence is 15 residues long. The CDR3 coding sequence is TGCGCCAGCAGCCAAGAAAACTCGCGGGTGAGTGAGCAGTTCTTC. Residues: CASSQENSRVSEQFF.

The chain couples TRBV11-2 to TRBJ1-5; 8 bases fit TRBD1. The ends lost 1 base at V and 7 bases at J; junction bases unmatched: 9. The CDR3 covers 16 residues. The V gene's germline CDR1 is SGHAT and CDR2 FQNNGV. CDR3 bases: TGTGCCAGCAGCTTAGCTGGACAGGGTATAGGCCAGCCCCAGCATTTT. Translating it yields CASSLAGQGIGQPQHF.